Sequencing of this T cell receptor (beta chain) was carried out in a study of CD8+ T cells in alopecia areata. Study at large: Tofacitinib continued for 6 to 18 months and was then withheld for 6 months. The investigators scored severity in treated patients by the percentage of affected scalp area. Study-level findings and limits: Many expanded lesional clones persisted in scalp and blood during tofacitinib treatment.

Treatment of the sample: oral pan-JAK inhibitor, 5-10 mg twice daily. From PBMCs, CD4+ and CD8+ T cells were sorted. This CDR3 has 11 amino acids. Germline CDR1 and CDR2: SQVTM and ANQGSEA. Between the trimmed V and J ends, which lost 6 bases and 1 base, there was a span of 6 bases. Following RNA extraction, reverse transcription yielded cDNA that acted as the sequencing template. Sequencing used immunoSEQ multiplex PCR; TCRdb keeps in-frame clones, though not all of them. The profile shows about 42,000 clones, approximately 65% of them singletons. On this clone itself: Its antigen is as yet unknown.

The TCR originated in a human donor with alopecia areata. The chain carries TRBV29-1 and TRBJ1-1; D is uncertain. The material was CD8+ T cells sorted from blood, obtained at week 4, from a patient treated with tofacitinib. This CDR3 reads CSVVTNTEAFF. The CDR3 nucleotides read TGCAGCGTAGTGACGAACACTGAAGCTTTCTTT. Supplemented by reference TRBV29-1 and TRBJ1-1, the full variable domain reads SAVISQKPSRDICQRGTSLTIQCQVDSQVTMMFWYRQQPGQSLTLIATANQGSEATYESGFVIDKFPISRPNLTFSTLTVSNMSPEDSSIYLCSVVTNTEAFFGQGTRLTVV.